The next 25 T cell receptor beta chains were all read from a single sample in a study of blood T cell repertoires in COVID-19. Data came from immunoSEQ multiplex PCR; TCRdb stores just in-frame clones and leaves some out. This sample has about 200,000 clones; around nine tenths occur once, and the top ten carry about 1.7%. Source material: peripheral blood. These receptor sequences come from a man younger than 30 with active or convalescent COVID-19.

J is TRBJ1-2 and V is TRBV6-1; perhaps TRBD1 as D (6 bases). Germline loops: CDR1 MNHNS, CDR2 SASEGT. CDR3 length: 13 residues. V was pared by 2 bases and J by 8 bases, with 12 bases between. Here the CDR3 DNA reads TGTGCCAGCAGTGAACAGGGGTTGGGGGGCTACACCTTC. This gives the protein CASSEQGLGGYTF.

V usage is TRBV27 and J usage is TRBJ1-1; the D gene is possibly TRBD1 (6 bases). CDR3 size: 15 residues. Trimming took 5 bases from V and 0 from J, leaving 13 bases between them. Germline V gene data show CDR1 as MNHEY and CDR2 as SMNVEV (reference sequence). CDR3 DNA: TGTGCCAGCAGTACAGGGTTCGAAATGAACACTGAAGCTTTCTTT. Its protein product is CASSTGFEMNTEAFF.

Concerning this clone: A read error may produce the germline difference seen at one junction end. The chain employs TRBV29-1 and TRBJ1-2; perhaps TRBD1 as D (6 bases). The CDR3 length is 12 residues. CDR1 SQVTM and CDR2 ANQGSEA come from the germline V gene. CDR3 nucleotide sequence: TGCAGCGTTGAGGATGATACAGGGTTAACCCTCTTC. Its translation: CSVEDDTGLTLF.

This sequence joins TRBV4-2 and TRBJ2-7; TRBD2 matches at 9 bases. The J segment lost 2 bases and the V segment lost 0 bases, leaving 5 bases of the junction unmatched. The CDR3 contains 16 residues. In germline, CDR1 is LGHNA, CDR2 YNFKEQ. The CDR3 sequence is CASSQDASGNAYEQYF. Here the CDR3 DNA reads TGTGCCAGCAGCCAAGATGCTAGCGGGAACGCCTACGAGCAGTACTTC.

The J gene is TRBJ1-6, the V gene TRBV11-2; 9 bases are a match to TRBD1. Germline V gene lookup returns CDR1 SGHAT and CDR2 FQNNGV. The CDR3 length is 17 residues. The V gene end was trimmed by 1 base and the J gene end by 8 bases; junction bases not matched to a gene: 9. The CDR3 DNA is TGTGCCAGCAGCTTAGTTCTTCCGGGACAGGGTTATTCACCCCTCCACTTT. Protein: CASSLVLPGQGYSPLHF. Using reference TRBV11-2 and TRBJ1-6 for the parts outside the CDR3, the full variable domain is EAGVAQSPRYKIIEKRQSVAFWCNPISGHATLYWYQQILGQGPKLLIQFQNNGVVDDSQLPKDRFSAERLKGVDSTLKIQPAKLEDSAVYLCASSLVLPGQGYSPLHFGNGTRLTVT.

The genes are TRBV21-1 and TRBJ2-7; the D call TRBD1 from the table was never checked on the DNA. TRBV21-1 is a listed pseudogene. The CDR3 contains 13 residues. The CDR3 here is CASSKVGVGETYF. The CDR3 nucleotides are TGTGCCAGCAGCAAAGTAGGGGTAGGCGAGACGTACTTC.

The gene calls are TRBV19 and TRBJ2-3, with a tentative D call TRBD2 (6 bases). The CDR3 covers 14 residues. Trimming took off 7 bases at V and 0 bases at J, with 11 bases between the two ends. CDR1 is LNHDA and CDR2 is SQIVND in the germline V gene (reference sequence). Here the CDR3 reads CASTPGVSTDTQYF. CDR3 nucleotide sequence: TGTGCCAGTACCCCGGGGGTGAGCACAGATACGCAGTATTTT.

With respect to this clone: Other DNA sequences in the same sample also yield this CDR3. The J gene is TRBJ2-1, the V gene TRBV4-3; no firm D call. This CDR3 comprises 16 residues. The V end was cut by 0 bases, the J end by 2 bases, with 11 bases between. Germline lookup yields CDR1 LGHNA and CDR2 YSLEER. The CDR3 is CASSQDFGSPYNEQFF. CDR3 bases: TGCGCCAGCAGCCAAGATTTTGGTAGCCCCTACAATGAGCAGTTCTTC.

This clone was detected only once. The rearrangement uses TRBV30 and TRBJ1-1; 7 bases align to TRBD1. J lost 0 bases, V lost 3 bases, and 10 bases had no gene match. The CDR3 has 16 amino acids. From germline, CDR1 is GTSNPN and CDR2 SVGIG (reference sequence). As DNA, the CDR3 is TGTGCCTGGAGCTTGGACAGGCAGGACATGAACACTGAAGCTTTCTTT. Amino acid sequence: CAWSLDRQDMNTEAFF.

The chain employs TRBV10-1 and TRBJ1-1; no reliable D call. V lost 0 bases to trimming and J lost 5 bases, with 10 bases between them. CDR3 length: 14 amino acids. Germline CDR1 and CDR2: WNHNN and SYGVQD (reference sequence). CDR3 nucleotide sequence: TGCGCCAGCAGTGAGTCGGCCGAATTAACTGAAGCTTTCTTT. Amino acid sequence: CASSESAELTEAFF.

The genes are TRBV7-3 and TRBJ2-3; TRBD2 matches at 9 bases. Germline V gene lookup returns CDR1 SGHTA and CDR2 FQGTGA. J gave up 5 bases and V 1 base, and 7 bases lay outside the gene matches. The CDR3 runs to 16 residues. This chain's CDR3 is CASSLIAGGPGDTQYF. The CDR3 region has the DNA TGTGCCAGCAGCTTAATCGCGGGAGGGCCGGGAGATACGCAGTATTTT.

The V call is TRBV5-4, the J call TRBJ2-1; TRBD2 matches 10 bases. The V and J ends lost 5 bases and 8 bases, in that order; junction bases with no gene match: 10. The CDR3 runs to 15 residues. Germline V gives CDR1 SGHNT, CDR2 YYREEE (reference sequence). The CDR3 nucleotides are TGTGCCAGCAGTTCAAAGCGGGAGGGATTTGATGAGCAGTTCTTC. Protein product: CASSSKREGFDEQFF.

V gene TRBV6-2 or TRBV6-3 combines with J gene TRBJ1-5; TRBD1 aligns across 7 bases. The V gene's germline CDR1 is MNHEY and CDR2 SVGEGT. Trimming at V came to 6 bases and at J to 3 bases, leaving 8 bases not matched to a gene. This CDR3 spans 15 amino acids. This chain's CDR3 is CASSDRVDLNQPQHF. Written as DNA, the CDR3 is TGTGCCAGCAGCGACAGGGTCGATCTCAATCAGCCCCAGCATTTT.

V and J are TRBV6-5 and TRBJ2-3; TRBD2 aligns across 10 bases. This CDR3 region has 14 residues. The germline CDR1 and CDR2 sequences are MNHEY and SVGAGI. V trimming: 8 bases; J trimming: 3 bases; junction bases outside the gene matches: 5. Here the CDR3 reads CASVPSGGTDTQYF. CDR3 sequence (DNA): TGTGCCAGCGTTCCTAGCGGGGGAACAGATACGCAGTATTTT.

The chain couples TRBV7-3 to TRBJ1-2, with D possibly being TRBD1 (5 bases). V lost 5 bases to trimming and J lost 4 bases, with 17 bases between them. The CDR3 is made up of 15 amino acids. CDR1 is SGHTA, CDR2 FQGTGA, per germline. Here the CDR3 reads CASSRPGTPVYGYTF. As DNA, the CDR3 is TGTGCCAGCAGCCGTCCCGGGACTCCGGTCTATGGCTACACCTTC.

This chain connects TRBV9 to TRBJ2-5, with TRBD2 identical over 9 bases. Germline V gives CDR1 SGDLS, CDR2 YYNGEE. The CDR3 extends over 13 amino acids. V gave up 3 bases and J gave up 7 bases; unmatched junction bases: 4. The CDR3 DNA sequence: TGTGCCAGCAGCGAGACTAGCGGAGGGACCCAGTACTTC. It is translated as CASSETSGGTQYF.

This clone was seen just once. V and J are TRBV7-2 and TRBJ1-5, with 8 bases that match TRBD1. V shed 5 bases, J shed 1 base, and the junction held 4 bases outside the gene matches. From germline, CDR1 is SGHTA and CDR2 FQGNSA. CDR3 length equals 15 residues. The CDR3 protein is CASSLSGGSNQPQHF. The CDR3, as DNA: TGTGCCAGCAGCCTCTCAGGGGGCAGCAATCAGCCCCAGCATTTT.

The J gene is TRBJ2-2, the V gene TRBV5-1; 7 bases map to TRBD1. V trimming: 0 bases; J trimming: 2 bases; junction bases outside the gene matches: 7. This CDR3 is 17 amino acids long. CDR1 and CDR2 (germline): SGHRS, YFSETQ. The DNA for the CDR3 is TGCGCCAGCAGCTTGGGGGCCGGGACAGCCAACACCGGGGAGCTGTTTTTT. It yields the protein CASSLGAGTANTGELFF.

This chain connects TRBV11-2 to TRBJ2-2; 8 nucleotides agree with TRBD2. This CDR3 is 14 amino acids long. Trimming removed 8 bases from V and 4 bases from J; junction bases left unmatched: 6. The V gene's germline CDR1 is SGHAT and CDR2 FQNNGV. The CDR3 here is CASAGLVSTGELFF. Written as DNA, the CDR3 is TGTGCCAGCGCGGGACTAGTCTCCACCGGGGAGCTGTTTTTT.

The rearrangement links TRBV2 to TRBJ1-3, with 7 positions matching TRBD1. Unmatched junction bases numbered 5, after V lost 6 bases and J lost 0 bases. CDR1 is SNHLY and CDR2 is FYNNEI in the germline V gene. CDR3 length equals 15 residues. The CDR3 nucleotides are TGTGCCAGCAGGGCGACAGGGACCTCTGGAAACACCATATATTTT. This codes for CASRATGTSGNTIYF.

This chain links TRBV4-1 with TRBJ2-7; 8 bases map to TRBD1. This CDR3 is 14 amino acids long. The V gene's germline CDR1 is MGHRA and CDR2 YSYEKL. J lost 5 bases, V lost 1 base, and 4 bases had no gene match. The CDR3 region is CASSQGGQVDEQYF. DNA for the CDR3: TGCGCCAGCAGCCAAGGGGGACAGGTGGACGAGCAGTACTTC.

CDR3 in amino acids: CATSGTPGLAGLTYEQYF. CDR3 DNA: TGTGCCACCAGCGGAACCCCGGGACTAGCGGGATTAACCTACGAGCAGTACTTC. The genes are TRBV15 and TRBJ2-7; 13 bases agree with TRBD2. The CDR3 spans 18 residues. With V trimmed by 5 bases and J by 2 bases, 12 bases remained unmatched. The germline V gene encodes CDR1 LNHNV and CDR2 YYDKDF (reference sequence).

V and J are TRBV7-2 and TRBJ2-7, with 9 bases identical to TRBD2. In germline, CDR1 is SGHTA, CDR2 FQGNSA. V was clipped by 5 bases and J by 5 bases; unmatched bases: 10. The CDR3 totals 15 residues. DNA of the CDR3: TGTGCCAGCAGCCGTCGGGTAGCGGGAGCCCACGAGCAGTACTTC. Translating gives CASSRRVAGAHEQYF.

The CDR3 reads CASSSLRTGNYGYTF. DNA for the CDR3: TGTGCCAGCAGTTCTCTCCGGACGGGAAACTATGGCTACACCTTC. The chain couples TRBV6-5 to TRBJ1-2; D uncertain. CDR3 length: 15 residues. Trimming pared 4 bases from V and 2 bases from J, leaving 14 bases between. CDR1 is MNHEY, CDR2 SVGAGI, per germline.

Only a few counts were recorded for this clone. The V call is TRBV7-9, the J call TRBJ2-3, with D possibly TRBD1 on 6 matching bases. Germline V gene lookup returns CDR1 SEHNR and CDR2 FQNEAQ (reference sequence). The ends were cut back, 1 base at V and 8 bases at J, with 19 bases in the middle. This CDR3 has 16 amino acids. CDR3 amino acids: CASSLEATGPSGTQYF. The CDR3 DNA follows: TGTGCCAGCAGCTTAGAGGCGACAGGCCCCTCAGGTACGCAGTATTTT.